The 15 T cell receptor beta chains below come from one sample, sequenced in a study of blood T cell repertoires in COVID-19. The table came from immunoSEQ multiplex PCR; TCRdb's copy has only in-frame clones and leaves some out. The data contain tens of thousands of clones, 90% of them singletons. Sequenced material: peripheral blood. The origin of the receptors is a man in his 60s with acute or convalescent COVID-19.

The chain links TRBV28 to TRBJ1-5; 7 bases fit TRBD1. The CDR3 consists of 16 residues. The trim removed 2 bases at V and 1 base at J, leaving 5 bases unmatched. The V gene's germline CDR1 is MDHEN and CDR2 SYDVKM. CDR3 sequence reads: CASSLTVTGSNQPQHF. CDR3 DNA: TGTGCCAGCAGTTTAACTGTGACAGGGAGCAATCAGCCCCAGCATTTT.

This clone was seen only once. The CDR3 protein is CASRGLAGISDTQYF. The CDR3 nucleotides read TGTGCCAGCAGAGGACTAGCGGGAATTTCTGATACGCAGTATTTT. J is TRBJ2-3 and V is TRBV28; 12 nucleotides line up with TRBD2. CDR1 MDHEN and CDR2 SYDVKM come from the germline V gene. CDR3 length: 15 residues. V lost 6 bases, J lost 6 bases, and 7 bases stayed unmatched.

This chain links TRBV28 with TRBJ1-5; TRBD1 is a possible D gene (5 bases). Trimming removed 6 bases from V and 11 bases from J, with 17 bases in between. The CDR3 runs to 13 residues. Per the germline V gene, CDR1 is MDHEN and CDR2 is SYDVKM. DNA for the CDR3: TGTGCCAGCAGCCAACTCAGGGAATCAGCCCAGCATTTT. Its translation: CASSQLRESAQHF. The whole variable domain, remainder taken from reference TRBV28 and TRBJ1-5, is DVKVTQSSRYLVKRTGEKVFLECVQDMDHENMFWYRQDPGLGLRLIYFSYDVKMKEKGDIPEGYSVSREKKERFSLILESASTNQTSMYLCASSQLRESAQHFGDGTRLSIL.

V gene TRBV29-1 combines with J gene TRBJ2-7; 10 nucleotides line up with TRBD2. Looked up from germline, CDR1 is SQVTM and CDR2 is ANQGSEA. V lost 6 bases, J lost 5 bases, and 4 bases stayed unmatched. This CDR3 is 12 amino acids long. CDR3 DNA sequence: TGCAGCGTGGGACTAGCGAGGAACGAGCAGTACTTC. Its translation is CSVGLARNEQYF.

The chain has TRBV18 and TRBJ2-3, with TRBD1 matching over 8 bases. Germline lookup yields CDR1 KGHSH and CDR2 LQKENI. The CDR3 spans 19 residues. The V and J ends lost 1 base and 6 bases, in that order; junction bases with no gene match: 18. This CDR3 is CASSPLSGGQVRSKDTQYF. CDR3 in DNA: TGTGCCAGCTCACCACTAAGTGGGGGACAGGTTCGTTCCAAGGATACGCAGTATTTT.

V is TRBV28 and J is TRBJ1-3; a possible D gene is TRBD1 (6 bases). The V end was cut by 6 bases, the J end by 0 bases, with 9 bases between. CDR3 length: 14 amino acids. Germline values: CDR1 MDHEN, CDR2 SYDVKM. CDR3 bases: TGTGCCAGCAGGGAACAGGGCTCTGGAAACACCATATATTTT. It specifies CASREQGSGNTIYF.

With respect to this clone: Germline is not matched at one junction end, which may reflect a read error. This sequence joins TRBV7-7 and TRBJ2-7; TRBD1 aligns across 9 bases. Germline loops: CDR1 SSHAT, CDR2 FNYEAQ (reference sequence). The CDR3 loop spans 16 amino acids. CDR3 loop: CASSQPPDRGAYEQYF. DNA of the CDR3: TGTGCTAGCAGCCAACCACCGGACAGGGGTGCCTACGAGCAGTACTTC.

This chain links TRBV5-1 with TRBJ1-1; D might be TRBD1 (5 bases). The CDR3 extends over 15 amino acids. V lost 4 bases, J lost 4 bases, and 17 bases lay in between. Germline CDR1 SGHRS, CDR2 YFSETQ. DNA for the CDR3: TGCGCCAGCAGCCCACGTGGAGGGGAAGGCACTGAAGCTTTCTTT. This encodes CASSPRGGEGTEAFF. Looking up the rest from reference TRBV5-1 and TRBJ1-1 gives the full variable domain: KAGVTQTPRYLIKTRGQQVTLSCSPISGHRSVSWYQQTPGQGLQFLFEYFSETQRNKGNFPGRFSGRQFSNSRSEMNVSTLELGDSALYLCASSPRGGEGTEAFFGQGTRLTVV.

The CDR3 DNA reads as TGTGCCAGCAGCCTGACTAGCGGAGGGGGGGGTGAGCAGTTCTTC. The encoded protein is CASSLTSGGGGEQFF. The chain is built from TRBV27 and TRBJ2-1; 9 positions match TRBD2. CDR1 and CDR2 from the germline V gene are MNHEY and SMNVEV (reference sequence). V dropped 6 bases and J dropped 9; count of bases not matched to a gene: 12. The CDR3 contains 15 residues.

The CDR3 loop reads CASSLGGSTDNEQFF. The CDR3 DNA sequence: TGTGCCAGCAGCTTAGGAGGGTCTACTGACAATGAGCAGTTCTTC. J is TRBJ2-1 and V is TRBV7-9; D may be TRBD2 (5 bases). The CDR3 sequence is 15 residues long. Germline V gene data show CDR1 as SEHNR and CDR2 as FQNEAQ (reference sequence). With 1 base removed from V and 5 bases from J, the gap between germline ends came to 12 bases.

CDR3 sequence reads: CASSPREGNQPQHF. The CDR3 DNA follows: TGTGCCAGCAGTCCGCGTGAGGGAAATCAGCCCCAGCATTTT. The rearrangement joins TRBV27 to TRBJ1-5; the D is unclear. Germline-derived CDR1 and CDR2 are MNHEY and SMNVEV (reference sequence). CDR3 length equals 14 residues. With 5 bases removed from V and 4 bases from J, the gap between germline ends came to 12 bases.

V gene TRBV28 combines with J gene TRBJ1-4; D might be TRBD1 (5 bases). Trimming stripped 6 bases from V and 8 bases from J, with 19 bases between. Germline V lookup: CDR1 MDHEN, CDR2 SYDVKM. This CDR3 comprises 15 residues. CDR3 in amino acids: CASSSISAGREKLFF. CDR3 coding DNA: TGTGCCAGCAGCTCCATTTCGGCAGGGCGGGAAAAACTGTTTTTT.

V and J are TRBV6-5 and TRBJ1-2; 7 bases are a match to TRBD1. J gave up 6 bases and V 8 bases, and 9 bases lay outside the gene matches. Germline loops: CDR1 MNHEY, CDR2 SVGAGI. The CDR3 extends over 13 amino acids. In nucleotides, the CDR3 is TGTGCCAGCGCCAGAGGGGGCGCCGATGGCTACACCTTC. Residues: CASARGGADGYTF.

This clone was seen a handful of times. V usage is TRBV29-1 and J usage is TRBJ2-1; possibly TRBD2 for D (6 bases). Trimming removed 0 bases at V and 2 bases at J, with 17 bases between. CDR1 and CDR2 from the germline V gene are SQVTM and ANQGSEA. The CDR3 covers 17 residues. CDR3 protein: CSVEDKIFGTAYNEQFF. The CDR3 DNA reads TGCAGCGTTGAAGATAAGATTTTCGGGACTGCCTACAATGAGCAGTTCTTC.

The chain links TRBV20-1 to TRBJ1-5, with D maybe TRBD1 (6 bases). V was shortened by 3 bases and J by 4 bases, with 10 bases between the two germline ends. The CDR3 runs to 13 residues. In germline, CDR1 is DFQATT, CDR2 SNEGSKA (reference sequence). As DNA, the CDR3 is TGCAGTGCTAGTGTGCAGGGGAATCAGCCCCAGCATTTT. It encodes CSASVQGNQPQHF.